This T cell receptor beta chain is drawn from a study of cytomegalovirus exposure and HLA in healthy donors. Measured with immunoSEQ multiplex PCR; TCRdb has only the in-frame clones, and not every one. This table has some 150,000 clones, about 82% appearing once. Germline CDR1 and CDR2: SGHDT and YYEEEE. This CDR3 has 15 amino acids. With 6 bases clipped from V and 8 bases from J, the junction kept 14 bases outside the gene matches. J is TRBJ1-2 and V is TRBV5-6; 9 bases fit TRBD1. The sequenced material came from PBMCs. The TCR sequence derives from a human donor in good health. The DNA for the CDR3 is TGTGCCAGCACCACACGATCACAGGGGGCTTGGGGCTACACCTTC. Amino acid sequence: CASTTRSQGAWGYTF.